This TCR beta chain was retrieved from a study of blood T cell repertoires in COVID-19. Overall study context: The United States, Italy and Spain supplied acute and convalescent COVID-19 samples. In each case, the material was cDNA or gDNA derived from T cells, B-cell-depleted T cells, or PBMCs.

The method was immunoSEQ multiplex PCR; TCRdb's version includes in-frame clones alone and lacks a portion of them. The profile shows roughly 50,000 clones, approximately 91% of them singletons. The CDR3 covers 15 residues. Germline lookup yields CDR1 MNHNS and CDR2 SASEGT. Trimming left V 3 bases short and J 7 bases short, with 13 bases between. J is TRBJ1-6 and V is TRBV6-1; TRBD1 is a possible D gene (5 bases). The receptor was derived from an older woman with active COVID-19. The sample was peripheral blood. The CDR3 DNA reads as TGTGCCAGCAGTGAGGCCGGACAATACAATTCACCCCTCCACTTT. It translates to CASSEAGQYNSPLHF.